This T cell receptor (beta chain) is drawn from a study of human T cells and chemical hapten exposure (dated by TCRdb to the early 2020s). Context from the whole study: For sensitization, 2% DPC in acetone was applied to an approximately 2 cm by approximately 2 cm area of upper inner arm skin. The mostly female patient cohort included alopecia areata with under or over 50% scalp involvement, alopecia totalis and alopecia universalis. Patients additionally received weekly therapeutic DPC doses to the scalp throughout the approximately 25-week study period. Nearly 30 alopecia patients gave blood for TCR sequencing at one to four time points (pre-sensitization, 2, 6 and 24 weeks). This study followed changes in the peripheral blood TCR repertoire in vivo during primary and secondary sensitization of alopecia patients to the hapten diphenylcyclopropenone (DPC). Patch testing on the upper back used Finn chambers containing 0.01% DPC, with scoring done after 6 days according to International Contact Dermatitis Research Group standards. Libraries were combined into a pool for sequencing, and differences in TCR yield between samples came mainly from small differences in library volumes within the pool. Blood samples were taken from patients before sensitization (week 0) and then at 2, 6 and about 24 weeks after DPC sensitization.

Taken from the germline V gene (reference sequence), the CDR1 and CDR2 loops are LNHDA and SQIVND. V is clipped by 0 bases and J by 5 bases, and the sequence between their germline boundaries is 7 bases long. Counted from cysteine to phenylalanine, this CDR3 has 13 amino acids. Here the CDR3 DNA is all that survives: 39 bases in frame from base 1. The library was produced with RACE. The sequencer was a NextSeq 500. During library preparation, unique molecular identifiers were attached to individual cDNA molecules so that TCRs could be counted in a quantitative, reproducible way. Each blood RNA sample was used to sequence both TCR alpha and TCR beta chains. As for the authors' bioinformatics: The median number of TCRs per sample was around 100,000, ranging from roughly 23,224 to 700,000. The Decombinator software suite was used to annotate the V, J and CDR3 of the TCR reads. Every sample was subsampled to the same number of TCRs (28,000) for the PS versus PT1 abundance plots. TCRs were defined as expanded if absent before sensitization and observed at least eight times at the 2-week time point. TCRdb redid the processing of the public reads, applying fastp at Q25 and MiXCR, and retained in-frame beta chains. A single entry per CDR3 protein holds the most common genes and DNA from its merged rows. The V and J calls and clone size are TCRdb's, not the authors'. The sample data list approximately 90,000 distinct CDR3 sequences, and 8% to 11% of these were observed just once. The ten largest clones add up to less than 2.5% of the sample.

Taken with the paper, the label for time point translates to: patch test 1, 2 weeks after DPC sensitization. Explained via the paper, the treatment or condition label denotes: therapeutic diphenylcyclopropenone sensitization with weekly scalp DPC. At each patch-test visit, blood was drawn before the patch test was applied. To be eligible, patients had to be aged 18 to 70, diagnosed with alopecia and judged suitable for DPC therapy, while pregnant patients were excluded. Total RNA was extracted from unfractionated whole blood collected in Tempus Blood RNA tubes. This clonotype was counted a few times. Its antigen target is currently unknown. Per-nucleotide qualities are absent, and no much larger clonotype sits a single base away. What the study reported, not specific to this receptor: Because all patients had alopecia, a presumed autoimmune disease, the immune response of the patients might differ from that of healthy individuals. Expanded TCRs formed significantly more large CDR3 similarity clusters than pre-sensitization or healthy control sets, consistent with antigen-driven responses. DPC sensitization did not change how many TCRs were above 1 in 1000 frequency, and no evidence was found of alterations in global repertoire structure. After repeated subsampling, changes were observed in the strength of the expansion versus patch-test correlation and in the threshold at which the correlation became significant. Patch test score correlated positively with the number of PT1 expanded TCRs, reaching significance at thresholds 8, 16 and 32 but not at 4.

The origin of this receptor is a man aged 35 to 55 with alopecia areata. Some clones in this sample may be carry-over from other donors' samples. The sequence joins TRBV19 to TRBJ1-2; the D gene assignment is ambiguous. Specimen: whole blood, collected in connection with sensitization to the hapten diphenylcyclopropenone (DPC). The nucleotides are TGTGCCAGTAGTATAGATTCAATTTATGGCTACACCTTC. It translates to CASSIDSIYGYTF. Here the CDR3 is joined to the reference TRBV19 and TRBJ1-2 genes, and the full variable domain is: DGGITQSPKYLFRKEGQNVTLSCEQNLNHDAMYWYRQDPGQGLRLIYYSQIVNDFQKGDIAEGYSVSREKKESFPLTVTSAQKNPTAFYLCASSIDSIYGYTFGSGTRLTVV.